This TCR beta chain was documented in a study of T cell changes during pregnancy in multiple sclerosis. The germline V gene has CDR1 SEHNR and CDR2 FQNEAQ (reference sequence). CDR3 length: 14 amino acids. V was pared by 10 bases and J by 3 bases, with 18 bases between. TCRdb's copy holds only in-frame clones and misses some; the assay was immunoSEQ multiplex PCR. The sample consists of about 42,000 clones, 91% of them appearing once. V gene TRBV7-9 combines with J gene TRBJ1-1, with a tentative D call TRBD1 (5 bases). This sequence was found in a female donor in good health, enrolled as a control in a pregnancy study. Specimen: CD4+ T cells from peripheral blood mononuclear cells, collected after pregnancy. CDR3 loop: CATTRRRGDTEAFF. CDR3 bases: TGTGCCACAACCAGACGGAGGGGAGACACTGAAGCTTTCTTT. Filled out from reference TRBV7-9 and TRBJ1-1, the complete variable domain reads DTGVSQNPRHKITKRGQNVTFRCDPISEHNRLYWYRQTLGQGPEFLTYFQNEAQLEKSRLLSDRFSAERPKGSFSTLEIQRTEQGDSAMYLCATTRRRGDTEAFFGQGTRLTVV.